Following are 23 T cell receptor beta chains from one sample sequenced in a study of CD8 T cells in Susac syndrome. Reverse transcription used about 0.45 to 1 ug RNA and random hexamers. TCRdb passed the immunoSEQ multiplex PCR reads through MiXCR, listing each CDR3 protein once. The sample has 200,000 to 250,000 distinct CDR3 sequences; 93% are singletons. The sequencing sample was made of CD4+ T cells from PBMCs. The receptors were sampled from a human donor with multiple sclerosis.

The chain has TRBV11-2 and TRBJ2-5, with 9 bases fitting TRBD2. The V gene end was trimmed by 0 bases and the J gene end by 4 bases; junction bases not matched to a gene: 9. CDR3 length equals 17 residues. Germline CDR1 SGHAT, CDR2 FQNNGV. This CDR3 reads CASSLDLGLAGSETQYF. CDR3 coding DNA: TGTGCCAGCAGCTTAGATCTCGGCCTAGCGGGATCAGAGACCCAGTACTTC.

CDR3 in amino acids: CSARDSKGINEQYF. The CDR3 nucleotides read TGCAGTGCTAGAGATTCCAAAGGGATCAACGAGCAGTACTTC. The chain couples TRBV20-1 to TRBJ2-7; D gene uncertain. The V end lost 0 bases, the J end lost 5 bases, and 14 bases lay between the germline ends. The CDR3 length is 14 residues. Germline V gives CDR1 DFQATT, CDR2 SNEGSKA (reference sequence).

V gene TRBV20-1 combines with J gene TRBJ2-5, with 9 positions matching TRBD2. V was clipped by 2 bases and J by 5 bases; unmatched bases: 9. Germline V gene data show CDR1 as DFQATT and CDR2 as SNEGSKA (reference sequence). This CDR3 is built from 15 residues. In nucleotides, the CDR3 is TGCAGTGCTAGACCCCTAGCGGGGACGGGGGAGACCCAGTACTTC. It encodes CSARPLAGTGETQYF.

CDR3 in amino acids: CASSTPGIERNEQFF. CDR3 bases: TGTGCCAGCAGCACCCCGGGGATTGAACGGAATGAGCAGTTCTTC. The chain joins TRBV5-6 to TRBJ2-1, with D possibly matching TRBD2 (5 bases). Germline CDR1 reads SGHDT; CDR2 reads YYEEEE. The CDR3 runs to 15 residues. The ends were cut back, 4 bases at V and 7 bases at J, with 18 bases in the middle.

The chain is built from TRBV19 and TRBJ2-6; 7 bases match TRBD1. The V gene end was trimmed by 3 bases and the J gene end by 2 bases; junction bases not matched to a gene: 10. This CDR3 is built from 18 residues. Germline V gene data show CDR1 as LNHDA and CDR2 as SQIVND (reference sequence). CDR3 DNA sequence: TGTGCCAGTAGTATTCCGGGACAGCCCCTTCCTGGGGCCAACGTCCTGACTTTC. Its protein product is CASSIPGQPLPGANVLTF.

This clonotype has just one count. J is TRBJ1-1 and V is TRBV2, with D possibly being TRBD1 (5 bases). From germline, CDR1 is SNHLY and CDR2 FYNNEI. V gave up 11 bases and J gave up 1 base, with 11 bases separating them. The CDR3 has 12 residues. CDR3 amino acids: CAGHSGNTEAFF. In nucleotides, the CDR3 is TGTGCCGGACACTCCGGGAACACTGAAGCTTTCTTT.

The DNA of the CDR3 is TGTGCCTGGAGTGTAACTAGATCAGATACGCAGTATTTT. This gives the protein CAWSVTRSDTQYF. The V and J genes are TRBV30 and TRBJ2-3; D is possibly TRBD2 (5 bases). Germline CDR1 is GTSNPN and CDR2 is SVGIG (reference sequence). The CDR3 spans 13 residues. V lost 0 bases, J lost 4 bases, and 8 bases lay in between.

The chain uses TRBV30 and TRBJ2-5; D uncertain. V lost 4 bases to trimming and J lost 4 bases, with 10 bases between them. The CDR3 extends over 12 amino acids. Per the germline V gene, CDR1 is GTSNPN and CDR2 is SVGIG (reference sequence). The DNA for the CDR3 is TGTGCCTGGACCCGACTTTCAGAGACCCAGTACTTC. Residues: CAWTRLSETQYF.

The V and J genes are TRBV11-2 and TRBJ2-1, with D possibly matching TRBD1 (6 bases). Trimming removed 4 bases at V and 6 bases at J, with 16 bases between. The CDR3 runs to 15 residues. Germline values: CDR1 SGHAT, CDR2 FQNNGV. CDR3 DNA sequence: TGTGCCAGCAGCTCTCCCAGGGGTATCGGCAATGAGCAGTTCTTC. Translation: CASSSPRGIGNEQFF.

The count of this clonotype is one. V usage is TRBV3-1 and J usage is TRBJ1-6; D may be TRBD1 (5 bases). CDR3 size: 14 residues. Trimming pared 4 bases from V and 9 bases from J, leaving 13 bases between. In germline, CDR1 is LGHDT, CDR2 YNNKEL (reference sequence). CDR3 protein: CASSPRGVGSPLHF. In nucleotides, the CDR3 is TGTGCCAGCAGCCCCCGAGGGGTAGGTTCACCCCTCCACTTT.

J is TRBJ2-1 and V is TRBV5-8, with TRBD2 matching 14 bases. The junction had 8 bases not matched to a gene; V was cut back by 4 bases and J by 8 bases. From germline, CDR1 is SGHTS and CDR2 YDEGEE. CDR3 length: 16 residues. DNA of the CDR3: TGTGCCAGCAGCGTCGGACTAGCGGGAGGTTGGTATGAGCAGTTCTTC. This sequence encodes CASSVGLAGGWYEQFF.

V gene TRBV28 combines with J gene TRBJ1-1; D unclear. Trimming stripped 3 bases from V and 3 bases from J, with 11 bases between. Germline CDR1 and CDR2: MDHEN and SYDVKM. The CDR3 sequence is 14 residues long. CDR3 bases: TGTGCCAGCAGTTTGATAAGGATTTACACTGAAGCTTTCTTT. Translated: CASSLIRIYTEAFF.

This clonotype was found once. V gene TRBV29-1 combines with J gene TRBJ1-1; 8 positions match TRBD1. This CDR3 comprises 13 residues. V dropped 4 bases and J dropped 1; count of bases not matched to a gene: 2. Germline loops: CDR1 SQVTM, CDR2 ANQGSEA. CDR3 bases: TGCAGCGTTGGACAGGGGAGGAACACTGAAGCTTTCTTT. This encodes CSVGQGRNTEAFF. Based on the CDR3 plus reference TRBV29-1 and TRBJ1-1, the full variable domain is SAVISQKPSRDICQRGTSLTIQCQVDSQVTMMFWYRQQPGQSLTLIATANQGSEATYESGFVIDKFPISRPNLTFSTLTVSNMSPEDSSIYLCSVGQGRNTEAFFGQGTRLTVV.

The CDR3 nucleotides are TGTGCCAGCAGCTCACCGGGACAGGGGGCTGGGGCCAACGTCCTGACTTTC. It codes for CASSSPGQGAGANVLTF. The chain has TRBV7-2 and TRBJ2-6; 11 nucleotides agree with TRBD1. J was trimmed by 2 bases and V by 4 bases; bases with no gene match: 4. Per germline, CDR1 SGHTA and CDR2 FQGNSA. CDR3 size: 17 residues. Using reference TRBV7-2 and TRBJ2-6 for the parts outside the CDR3, the full variable domain is GAGVSQSPSNKVTEKGKDVELRCDPISGHTALYWYRQSLGQGLEFLIYFQGNSAPDKSGLPSDRFSAERTGGSVSTLTIQRTQQEDSAVYLCASSSPGQGAGANVLTFGAGSRLTVL.

The chain carries TRBV2 and TRBJ2-2, with TRBD1 matching over 12 bases. The CDR3 totals 16 residues. CDR1 and CDR2 (germline): SNHLY, FYNNEI. The J segment lost 7 bases and the V segment lost 8 bases, leaving 11 bases of the junction unmatched. CDR3 sequence: CASWSPGQGANGELFF. The CDR3 DNA is TGTGCCAGCTGGAGCCCGGGACAGGGGGCGAACGGGGAGCTGTTTTTT.

The CDR3: CASSHNRGAGGRDTQYF. DNA of the CDR3: TGTGCCAGCAGCCACAACAGGGGAGCGGGAGGTAGGGATACGCAGTATTTT. The chain uses TRBV7-2 and TRBJ2-3, with 9 bases aligning to TRBD2. Per the germline V gene, CDR1 is SGHTA and CDR2 is FQGNSA. The junction had 15 bases not matched to a gene; V was cut back by 5 bases and J by 6 bases. CDR3 length: 17 residues.

The gene calls are TRBV20-1 and TRBJ2-1; 7 bases match TRBD2. This CDR3 is 13 amino acids long. Unmatched junction bases numbered 8, after V lost 5 bases and J lost 7 bases. CDR1 DFQATT and CDR2 SNEGSKA come from the germline V gene (reference sequence). The CDR3 DNA follows: TGCAGTGCTTTTCTAGCGGCGGGAAATGAGCAGTTCTTC. Protein: CSAFLAAGNEQFF.

V is TRBV11-2 and J is TRBJ2-7; D is unclear. V lost 4 bases, J lost 0 bases, and 10 bases lay in between. The CDR3 totals 14 residues. Looked up from germline, CDR1 is SGHAT and CDR2 is FQNNGV. The CDR3 sequence: CASSSYSSSYEQYF. The DNA of the CDR3 is TGTGCCAGCAGCTCGTACAGCAGCTCCTACGAGCAGTACTTC.

Only a few counts were recorded for this clonotype. The chain recombines TRBV12-3 or TRBV12-4 with TRBJ1-2; 8 nucleotides line up with TRBD1. The V and J ends lost 5 bases and 7 bases, in that order; junction bases with no gene match: 9. This CDR3 region has 14 residues. The CDR3: CASSPPSGGGGYTF. The CDR3 bases are TGTGCCAGCAGTCCCCCCTCAGGGGGCGGTGGCTACACCTTC.

For the CDR3, the DNA is TGTGCCAGCAGCTTTGTTCCAGGGGGTGAAGGGTACAATGAGCAGTTCTTC. It translates to CASSFVPGGEGYNEQFF. J is TRBJ2-1 and V is TRBV7-7; TRBD1 matches 7 bases. Unmatched junction bases numbered 12, after V lost 3 bases and J lost 4 bases. The germline gives CDR1 SSHAT, CDR2 FNYEAQ (reference sequence). The CDR3 loop spans 17 amino acids.

Points on this clonotype: Sequence at one end of the junction differs from germline and may be a read error. The rearrangement links TRBV2 to TRBJ2-5; TRBD2 might be the D (5 bases). The CDR3 spans 13 residues. Germline V gene lookup returns CDR1 SNHLY and CDR2 FYNNEI. This CDR3 is CASSEAVPLPQYF. CDR3 bases: TGTGCCAGCAGCGAAGCGGTTCCCCTGCCCCAGTACTTC.

The V and J genes are TRBV3-1 and TRBJ2-7, with TRBD1 matching over 7 bases. The germline V gene has CDR1 LGHDT and CDR2 YNNKEL (reference sequence). V trimming: 5 bases; J trimming: 7 bases; junction bases outside the gene matches: 11. This CDR3 comprises 14 residues. This CDR3 is CASSLPGTEREQYF. CDR3 DNA sequence: TGTGCCAGCAGCTTACCCGGGACAGAACGGGAGCAGTACTTC.

This clonotype has a single count. This chain joins TRBV18 and TRBJ1-5, with D maybe TRBD1 (5 bases). The CDR3 consists of 15 residues. V was trimmed by 2 bases and J by 3 bases, leaving 11 bases between them. Looked up from germline, CDR1 is KGHSH and CDR2 is LQKENI. In DNA, the CDR3 is TGTGCCAGCTCACCAAGTGGGGGAATCAATCAGCCCCAGCATTTT. Protein product: CASSPSGGINQPQHF.